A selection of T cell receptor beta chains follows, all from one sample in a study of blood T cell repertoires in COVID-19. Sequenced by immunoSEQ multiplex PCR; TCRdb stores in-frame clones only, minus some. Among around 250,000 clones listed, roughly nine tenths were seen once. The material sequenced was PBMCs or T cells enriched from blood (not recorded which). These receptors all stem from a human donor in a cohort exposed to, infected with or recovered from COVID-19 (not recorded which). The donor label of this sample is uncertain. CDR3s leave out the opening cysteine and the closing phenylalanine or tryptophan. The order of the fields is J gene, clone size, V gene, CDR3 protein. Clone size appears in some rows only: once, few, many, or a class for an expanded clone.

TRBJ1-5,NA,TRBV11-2,ASSSRGNQPQH
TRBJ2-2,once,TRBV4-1,ASSQRGTTGELF
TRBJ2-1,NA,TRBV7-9,ASSYERGHYNEQF
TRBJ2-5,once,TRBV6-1,ASSETGIRGETQY
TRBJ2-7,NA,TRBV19,ASSPSGGLPRGQY
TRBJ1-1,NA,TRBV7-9,ASSDGRRGGNTEAF
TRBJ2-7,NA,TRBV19,ASSIALEYEQY
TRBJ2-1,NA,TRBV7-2,ASYTGFHNEQF
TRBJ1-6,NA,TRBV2,ASSERGLGGVDNSPLH
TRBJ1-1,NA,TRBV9,ASSATENTEAF